The 9 T cell receptor beta chains in this list originate from one sample, sequenced in a study of Graves' ophthalmopathy and Graves' hyperthyroidism. Amplifying from RNA transcripts, the study obtained TCR beta CDR3 regions. Following a first-round RT-PCR that used HTBI primers, a second-round multiplex PCR was carried out. Each CDR3 protein is one row after TCRdb ran MiXCR on the multiplex PCR reads. This sample has about 500,000 distinct CDR3 sequences; over 13% occur once, and the top ten carry around 9.8%. The material sequenced was blood. These receptors all stem from a woman aged 25 to 39 with Graves' ophthalmopathy.

The DNA for the CDR3 is TGTGCCAGCAGCTTCGGCGGCGTAGACCAAGAGACCCAGTACTTC. Translating it yields CASSFGGVDQETQYF. This rearrangement joins TRBV11-2 to TRBJ2-5; D is undetermined. The ends were cut back, 3 bases at V and 0 bases at J, with 11 bases in the middle. The CDR3 loop spans 15 amino acids. Germline CDR1 SGHAT, CDR2 FQNNGV.

The table lists this clonotype with many counts. V gene TRBV24-1 combines with J gene TRBJ1-2; TRBD1 is a possible D gene (6 bases). CDR3 length equals 13 residues. CDR1 KGHDR and CDR2 SFDVKD come from the germline V gene. V was cut by 2 bases and J by 7 bases, with 10 bases left in between. CDR3 region: CATSDWGQLGYTF. CDR3 DNA sequence: TGTGCCACCAGTGATTGGGGACAACTTGGCTACACCTTC.

At least ten counts were recorded for this clonotype. The chain recombines TRBV10-1 with TRBJ2-5; TRBD1 might be the D (6 bases). The CDR3 consists of 15 residues. CDR1 is WNHNN and CDR2 is SYGVQD in the germline V gene (reference sequence). V was pared by 4 bases and J by 2 bases, with 14 bases between. The CDR3 region is CASSAGQMGQETQYF. CDR3 bases: TGCGCCAGCAGTGCGGGACAAATGGGACAAGAGACCCAGTACTTC.

This clonotype was counted ten times or more. The chain carries TRBV7-8 and TRBJ1-1; 8 bases fit TRBD1. Germline V gives CDR1 SGHVS, CDR2 FQNEAQ. V lost 1 base and J lost 5; bases outside the gene matches: 3. The CDR3 totals 14 residues. The CDR3, as DNA: TGTGCCAGCAGCTTAGATACAGGGGGTACTGAAGCTTTCTTT. As protein: CASSLDTGGTEAFF.

Only a few counts were recorded for this clonotype. V and J are TRBV3-1 and TRBJ2-5; D is uncertain. CDR3 length: 11 amino acids. Germline CDR1 LGHDT, CDR2 YNNKEL (reference sequence). The germline V and J ends were trimmed by 5 bases and 4 bases, with 5 bases remaining between them. CDR3 protein: CASSAPETQYF. As DNA, the CDR3 is TGTGCCAGCAGCGCCCCAGAGACCCAGTACTTC.

This clonotype was found many times. V gene TRBV27 combines with J gene TRBJ1-2, with unresolved D. The CDR3 consists of 14 residues. The germline V and J ends were trimmed by 5 bases and 8 bases, with 18 bases remaining between them. Germline CDR1 and CDR2: MNHEY and SMNVEV (reference sequence). This CDR3 reads CASSNSSDYGGYTF. The DNA of the CDR3 is TGTGCCAGCAGTAACTCCTCCGACTACGGGGGCTACACCTTC.

This clonotype was detected many times. A junction end diverges from the germline sequence, so it may reflect a read error. The chain combines TRBV6-1 with TRBJ1-5; D remains ambiguous. The germline V gene has CDR1 MNHNS and CDR2 SASEGT. This CDR3 spans 13 amino acids. The CDR3 reads CTSSAGEIQPQHF. CDR3 sequence (DNA): TGTACCAGCAGCGCCGGTGAAATTCAGCCCCAGCATTTT.

The V gene is TRBV11-1, the J gene TRBJ2-5; no reliable D call. Trimming removed 3 bases at V and 6 bases at J, with 23 bases between. The germline V gene encodes CDR1 SGHAT and CDR2 FQDESV (reference sequence). The CDR3 length is 17 residues. The CDR3 nucleotides read TGTGCCAGCAGCTTTCCAGCTACTAAGTCCCCTTTCCAGACCCAGTACTTC. This sequence encodes CASSFPATKSPFQTQYF. Supplemented by reference TRBV11-1 and TRBJ2-5, the full variable domain reads EAEVAQSPRYKITEKSQAVAFWCDPISGHATLYWYRQILGQGPELLVQFQDESVVDDSQLPKDRFSAERLKGVDSTLKIQPAELGDSAMYLCASSFPATKSPFQTQYFGPGTRLLVL.

This clonotype was recorded at least ten times. The chain uses TRBV6-9 and TRBJ1-2; no definite D call. Trimming pared 6 bases from V and 4 bases from J, leaving 9 bases between. The CDR3 has 12 amino acids. Per germline, CDR1 MNHGY and CDR2 SVAAGI. CDR3 nucleotides: TGTGCCAGCAGCGGACTGGCCTATGGCTACACCTTC. Amino acids: CASSGLAYGYTF.